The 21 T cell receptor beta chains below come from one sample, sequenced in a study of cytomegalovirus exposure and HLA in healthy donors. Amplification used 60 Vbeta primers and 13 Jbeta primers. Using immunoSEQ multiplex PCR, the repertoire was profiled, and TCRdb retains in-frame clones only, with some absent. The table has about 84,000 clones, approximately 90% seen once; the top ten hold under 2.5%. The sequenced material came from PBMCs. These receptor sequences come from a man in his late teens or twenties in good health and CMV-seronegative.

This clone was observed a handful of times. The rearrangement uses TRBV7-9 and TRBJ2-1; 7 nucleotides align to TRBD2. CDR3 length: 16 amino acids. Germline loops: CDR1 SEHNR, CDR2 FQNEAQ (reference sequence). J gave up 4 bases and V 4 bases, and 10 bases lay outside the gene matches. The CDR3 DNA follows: TGTGCCAGCAGCTCACTTCGAAGCGGGATGTACAATGAGCAGTTCTTC. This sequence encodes CASSSLRSGMYNEQFF.

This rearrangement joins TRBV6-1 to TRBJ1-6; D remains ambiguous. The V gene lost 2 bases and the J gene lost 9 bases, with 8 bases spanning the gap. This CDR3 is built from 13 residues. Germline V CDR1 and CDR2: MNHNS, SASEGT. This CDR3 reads CASSERRGSPLHF. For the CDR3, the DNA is TGTGCCAGCAGTGAACGACGCGGTTCACCCCTCCACTTT.

This CDR3 is CASRSGSVDNEQFF. The CDR3 nucleotides read TGTGCCAGTAGAAGCGGGAGTGTCGACAATGAGCAGTTCTTC. V gene TRBV19 combines with J gene TRBJ2-1, with TRBD2 identical over 8 bases. The trim removed 6 bases at V and 5 bases at J, leaving 6 bases unmatched. The CDR3 is 14 amino acids. CDR1 and CDR2 from the germline V gene are LNHDA and SQIVND (reference sequence).

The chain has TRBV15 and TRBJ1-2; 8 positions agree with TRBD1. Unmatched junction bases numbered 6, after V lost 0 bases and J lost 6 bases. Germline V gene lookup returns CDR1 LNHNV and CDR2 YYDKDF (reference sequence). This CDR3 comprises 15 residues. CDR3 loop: CATSRELGTGNGYTF. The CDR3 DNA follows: TGTGCCACCAGCAGAGAACTCGGGACAGGAAATGGCTACACCTTC.

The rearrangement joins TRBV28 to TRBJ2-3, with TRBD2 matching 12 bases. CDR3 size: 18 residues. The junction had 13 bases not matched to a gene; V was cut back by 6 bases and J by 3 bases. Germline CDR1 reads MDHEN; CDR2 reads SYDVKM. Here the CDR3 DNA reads TGTGCCAGCAGAAAGACTAGCGGGAGAGGGGTGAGAACAGATACGCAGTATTTT. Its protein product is CASRKTSGRGVRTDTQYF.

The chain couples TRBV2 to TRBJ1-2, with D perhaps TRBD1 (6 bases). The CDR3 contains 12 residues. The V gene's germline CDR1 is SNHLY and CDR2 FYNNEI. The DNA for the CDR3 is TGTGCTTGCAGGGACACCAACTATGGCTACACCTTC. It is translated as CACRDTNYGYTF.

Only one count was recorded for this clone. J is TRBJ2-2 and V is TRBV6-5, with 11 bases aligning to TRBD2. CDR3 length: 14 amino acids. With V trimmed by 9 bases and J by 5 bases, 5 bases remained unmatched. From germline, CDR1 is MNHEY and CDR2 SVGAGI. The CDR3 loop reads CASRGLAETGELFF. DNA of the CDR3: TGTGCCAGTCGGGGACTAGCGGAAACCGGGGAGCTGTTTTTT.

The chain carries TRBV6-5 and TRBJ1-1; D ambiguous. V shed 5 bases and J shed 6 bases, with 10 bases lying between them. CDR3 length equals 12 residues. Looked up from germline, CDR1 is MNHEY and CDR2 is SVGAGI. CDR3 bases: TGTGCCAGCAGTGCAGGCAGGCCTGAAGCTTTCTTT. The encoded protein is CASSAGRPEAFF.

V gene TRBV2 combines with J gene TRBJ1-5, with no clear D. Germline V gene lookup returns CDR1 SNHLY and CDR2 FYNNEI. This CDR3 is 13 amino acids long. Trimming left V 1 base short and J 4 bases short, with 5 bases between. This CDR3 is CASSEGRNQPQHF. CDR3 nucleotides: TGTGCCAGCAGTGAAGGGAGAAATCAGCCCCAGCATTTT.

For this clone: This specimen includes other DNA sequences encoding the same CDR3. CDR3 DNA sequence: TGTGCCAGCCGCGGACAGGGGGCCGGCTACACCTTC. Amino acid sequence: CASRGQGAGYTF. The J gene is TRBJ1-2, the V gene TRBV27; 11 bases map to TRBD1. The CDR3 runs to 12 residues. J lost 8 bases, V lost 8 bases, and 4 bases had no gene match. Germline CDR1 is MNHEY and CDR2 is SMNVEV (reference sequence).

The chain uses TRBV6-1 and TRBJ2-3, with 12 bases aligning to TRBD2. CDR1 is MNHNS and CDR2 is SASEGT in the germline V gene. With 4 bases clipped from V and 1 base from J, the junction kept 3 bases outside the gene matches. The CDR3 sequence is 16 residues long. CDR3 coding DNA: TGTGCCAGCAGTGCACTAGCGGGAGGCCGCACAGATACGCAGTATTTT. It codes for CASSALAGGRTDTQYF.

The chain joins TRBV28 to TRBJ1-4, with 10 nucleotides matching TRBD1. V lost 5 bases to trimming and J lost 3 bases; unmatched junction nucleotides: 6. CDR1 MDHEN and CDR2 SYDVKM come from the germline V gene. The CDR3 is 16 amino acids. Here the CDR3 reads CASSKGTGVANEKLFF. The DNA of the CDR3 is TGTGCCAGCAGTAAAGGGACAGGGGTCGCTAATGAAAAACTGTTTTTT.

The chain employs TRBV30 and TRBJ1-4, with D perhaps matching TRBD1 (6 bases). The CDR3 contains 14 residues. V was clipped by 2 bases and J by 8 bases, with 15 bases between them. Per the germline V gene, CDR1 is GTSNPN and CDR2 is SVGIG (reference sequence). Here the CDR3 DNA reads TGTGCCTGGAGTTACGCGGGGGCGCGAGAAAAACTGTTTTTT. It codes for CAWSYAGAREKLFF.

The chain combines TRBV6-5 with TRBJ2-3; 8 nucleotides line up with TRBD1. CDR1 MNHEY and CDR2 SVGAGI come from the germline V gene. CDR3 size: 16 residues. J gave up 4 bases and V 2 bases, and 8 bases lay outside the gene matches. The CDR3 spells CASSYGTGPRSDTQYF. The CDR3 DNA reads TGTGCCAGCAGTTACGGGACAGGACCGCGGTCAGATACGCAGTATTTT.

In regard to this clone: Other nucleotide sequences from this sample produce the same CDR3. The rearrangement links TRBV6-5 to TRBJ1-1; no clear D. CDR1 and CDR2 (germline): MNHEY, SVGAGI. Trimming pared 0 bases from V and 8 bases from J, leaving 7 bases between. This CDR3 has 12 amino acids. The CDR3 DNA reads TGTGCCAGCAGTTACTCCGGGGTAGAAGCTTTCTTT. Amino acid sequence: CASSYSGVEAFF.

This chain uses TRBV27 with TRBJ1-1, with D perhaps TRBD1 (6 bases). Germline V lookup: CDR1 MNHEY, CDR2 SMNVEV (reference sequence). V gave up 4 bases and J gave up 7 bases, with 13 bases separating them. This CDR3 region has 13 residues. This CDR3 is CASSSYQGFEAFF. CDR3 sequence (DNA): TGTGCCAGCAGTTCGTATCAGGGGTTTGAAGCTTTCTTT.

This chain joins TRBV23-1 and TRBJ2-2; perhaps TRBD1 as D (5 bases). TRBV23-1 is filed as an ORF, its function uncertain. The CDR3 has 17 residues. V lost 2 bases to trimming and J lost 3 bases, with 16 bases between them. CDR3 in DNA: TGCGCCAGCAGTCAAAGTCTAAGGGGCGAGGACACCGGGGAGCTGTTTTTT. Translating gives CASSQSLRGEDTGELFF.

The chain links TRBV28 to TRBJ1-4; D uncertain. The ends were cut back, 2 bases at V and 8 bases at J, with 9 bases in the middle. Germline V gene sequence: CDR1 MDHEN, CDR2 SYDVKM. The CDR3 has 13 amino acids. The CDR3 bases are TGTGCCAGCAGTTTAGTCTCGGTCGAAAAACTGTTTTTT. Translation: CASSLVSVEKLFF.

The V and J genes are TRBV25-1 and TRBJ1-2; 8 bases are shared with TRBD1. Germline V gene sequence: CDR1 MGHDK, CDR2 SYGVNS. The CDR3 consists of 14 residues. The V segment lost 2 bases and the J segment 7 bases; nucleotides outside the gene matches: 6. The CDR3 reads CASSEGQGECGYTF. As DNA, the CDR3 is TGTGCCAGCAGTGAAGGACAGGGAGAATGTGGCTACACCTTC.

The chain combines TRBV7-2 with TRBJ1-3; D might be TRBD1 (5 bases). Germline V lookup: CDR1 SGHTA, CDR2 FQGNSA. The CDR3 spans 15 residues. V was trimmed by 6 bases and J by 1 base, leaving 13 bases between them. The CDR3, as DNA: TGTGCCAGCAGTTCCCAACAGGTTTCTGGAAACACCATATATTTT. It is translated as CASSSQQVSGNTIYF.

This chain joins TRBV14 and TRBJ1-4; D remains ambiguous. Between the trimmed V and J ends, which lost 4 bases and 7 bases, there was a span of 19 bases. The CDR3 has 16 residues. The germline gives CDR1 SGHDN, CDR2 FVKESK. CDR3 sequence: CASSRGGLSRGEKLFF. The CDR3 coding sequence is TGTGCCAGCAGCCGGGGAGGGCTCTCAAGAGGTGAAAAACTGTTTTTT.